The 14 T cell receptor beta chains given below trace back to one sample, sequenced in a study of long-term antiretroviral therapy in people with HIV. Investigators performed immunoSEQ version v3.0 at survey level. Using immunoSEQ multiplex PCR, the repertoire was profiled, and TCRdb retains in-frame clones only, with some absent. The sample records 12,000 or so clones, 82% being singletons. This material consisted of unsorted PBMCs, taken roughly 8.1 years after starting antiretroviral therapy. Receptors were obtained from a man aged 50-59 years with HIV.

This clone occurred a few times. V and J are TRBV18 and TRBJ2-1; 9 bases line up with TRBD2. Germline values: CDR1 KGHSH, CDR2 LQKENI. The V and J ends lost 8 bases and 5 bases, in that order; junction bases with no gene match: 10. The length of the CDR3 is 15 residues. CDR3 DNA: TGTGCCAGCACGTCCCCTAGCGGGGATAACAATGAGCAGTTCTTC. This translates into CASTSPSGDNNEQFF.

The chain recombines TRBV29-1 with TRBJ1-2; 7 bases are shared with TRBD1. The J segment lost 4 bases and the V segment lost 5 bases, leaving 7 bases of the junction unmatched. The CDR3 is 13 amino acids. Per germline, CDR1 SQVTM and CDR2 ANQGSEA. CDR3 sequence: CSVLTGSSYGYTF. The CDR3 region has the DNA TGCAGCGTTTTGACAGGGTCAAGCTATGGCTACACCTTC.

This rearrangement joins TRBV30 to TRBJ1-2; a weak D match, TRBD1 (5 bases). CDR1 and CDR2 (germline): GTSNPN, SVGIG (reference sequence). The CDR3 sequence is 12 residues long. Trimming took off 4 bases at V and 6 bases at J, with 12 bases between the two ends. The CDR3 DNA sequence: TGTGCCTGGACCCAAATGGGGGATGGCTACACCTTC. Translation: CAWTQMGDGYTF. Complete variable domain (other parts from reference TRBV30 and TRBJ1-2): SQTIHQWPATLVQPVGSPLSLECTVEGTSNPNLYWYRQAAGRGLQLLFYSVGIGQISSEVPQNLSASRPQDRQFILSSKKLLLSDSGFYLCAWTQMGDGYTFGSGTRLTVV.

The rearrangement links TRBV2 to TRBJ2-1; tentatively, D is TRBD1 or TRBD2 (6 bases each). The CDR3 has 12 amino acids. Germline V lookup: CDR1 SNHLY, CDR2 FYNNEI. V lost 9 bases and J lost 8, with 14 bases in between. The CDR3 spells CAREGGGDEQFF. The CDR3 DNA reads as TGTGCCAGAGAGGGGGGAGGCGATGAGCAGTTCTTC. The complete variable domain, with remaining parts taken from reference TRBV2 and TRBJ2-1, reads EPEVTQTPSHQVTQMGQEVILRCVPISNHLYFYWYRQILGQKVEFLVSFYNNEISEKSEIFDDQFSVERPDGSNFTLKIRSTKLEDSAMYFCAREGGGDEQFFGPGTRLTVL.

The chain employs TRBV5-5 and TRBJ2-3; 14 positions agree with TRBD2. From germline, CDR1 is SGHKS and CDR2 YYEKEE (reference sequence). The CDR3 runs 18 residues. With V trimmed by 2 bases and J by 2 bases, 7 bases remained unmatched. The CDR3 reads CASSFPGLAGDNTDTQYF. DNA of the CDR3: TGTGCCAGCAGCTTTCCGGGACTAGCGGGGGATAACACAGATACGCAGTATTTT.

This clone turned up a few times. CDR3 bases: TGTGCCAGCATCTTACAGGGAGGGAATGGCTACACCTTC. This encodes CASILQGGNGYTF. The gene calls are TRBV2 and TRBJ1-2; D perhaps matches TRBD1 (6 bases). The ends were cut back, 7 bases at V and 6 bases at J, with 15 bases in the middle. Germline V gives CDR1 SNHLY, CDR2 FYNNEI. The CDR3 has 13 amino acids. Full variable domain (rest looked up from reference TRBV2 and TRBJ1-2): EPEVTQTPSHQVTQMGQEVILRCVPISNHLYFYWYRQILGQKVEFLVSFYNNEISEKSEIFDDQFSVERPDGSNFTLKIRSTKLEDSAMYFCASILQGGNGYTFGSGTRLTVV.

V is TRBV27 and J is TRBJ2-3, with D tentatively TRBD2 (7 bases). The V gene's germline CDR1 is MNHEY and CDR2 SMNVEV (reference sequence). V lost 7 bases and J lost 1, with 15 bases in between. The CDR3 consists of 15 residues. Here the CDR3 reads CASTPAGARTDTQYF. The CDR3 region has the DNA TGTGCCAGCACCCCTGCGGGGGCACGCACAGATACGCAGTATTTT.

The table lists this clone with a few counts. The chain joins TRBV10-3 to TRBJ2-7; D is uncertain. Germline assignment: CDR1 ENHRY and CDR2 SYGVKD. CDR3 length: 14 residues. The V end lost 2 bases, the J end lost 2 bases, and 10 bases lay between the germline ends. CDR3 nucleotide sequence: TGTGCCATCAGTGAGCGGATCCGCCCCTACGAGCAGTACTTC. The encoded protein is CAISERIRPYEQYF.

This clone was seen just once. This CDR3 reads CASTTAGAYEQYF. The CDR3, as DNA: TGTGCCAGCACTACCGCCGGGGCCTACGAGCAGTACTTC. The chain joins TRBV27 to TRBJ2-7, with D possibly being TRBD2 (5 bases). The germline V gene has CDR1 MNHEY and CDR2 SMNVEV (reference sequence). Trimming took off 7 bases at V and 2 bases at J, with 12 bases between the two ends. The CDR3 covers 13 residues.

The V call is TRBV9, the J call TRBJ2-2; 8 bases align to TRBD1. The CDR3 is 18 residues long. Germline V CDR1 and CDR2: SGDLS, YYNGEE. V was pared by 3 bases and J by 5 bases, with 15 bases of the junction left unmatched. The CDR3 spells CASSGWTGWGSWTGELFF. The CDR3 DNA follows: TGTGCCAGCAGCGGATGGACAGGGTGGGGATCGTGGACCGGGGAGCTGTTTTTT.

This sequence joins TRBV5-6 and TRBJ2-7, with TRBD1 matching 7 bases. In germline, CDR1 is SGHDT, CDR2 YYEEEE. The CDR3 length is 15 residues. Trimming removed 4 bases from V and 0 bases from J; junction bases left unmatched: 7. The CDR3 here is CASSPRQGISYEQYF. The CDR3 DNA is TGTGCCAGCAGCCCCAGACAGGGTATCTCCTACGAGCAGTACTTC.

In its sample, this clone was seen once. This chain connects TRBV29-1 to TRBJ1-3, with D maybe TRBD1 (5 bases). Deletions cut 5 bases from V and 0 bases from J, with 14 bases between. CDR3 size: 15 residues. Germline assignment: CDR1 SQVTM and CDR2 ANQGSEA. Written as DNA, the CDR3 is TGCAGCGTTCTTCCCAGGGACCTCTCTGGAAACACCATATATTTT. Its protein product is CSVLPRDLSGNTIYF.

This chain joins TRBV7-9 and TRBJ2-7; TRBD1 aligns across 7 bases. Per the germline V gene, CDR1 is SEHNR and CDR2 is FQNEAQ (reference sequence). The CDR3 runs to 15 residues. The V and J ends lost 5 bases and 0 bases, in that order; junction bases with no gene match: 7. The CDR3 nucleotides are TGTGCCAGCAGCCCCCAGGGGGAATCCTCCTACGAGCAGTACTTC. It encodes CASSPQGESSYEQYF.

This chain connects TRBV29-1 to TRBJ1-2; no clear D gene. The V gene's germline CDR1 is SQVTM and CDR2 ANQGSEA. The CDR3 runs to 11 residues. Trimming removed 3 bases at V and 6 bases at J, with 8 bases between. The CDR3 nucleotides are TGCAGCGTTGAGGCACGAAATGGCTACACCTTC. Its translation: CSVEARNGYTF. The full variable domain, rest sourced from reference TRBV29-1 and TRBJ1-2, is SAVISQKPSRDICQRGTSLTIQCQVDSQVTMMFWYRQQPGQSLTLIATANQGSEATYESGFVIDKFPISRPNLTFSTLTVSNMSPEDSSIYLCSVEARNGYTFGSGTRLTVV.